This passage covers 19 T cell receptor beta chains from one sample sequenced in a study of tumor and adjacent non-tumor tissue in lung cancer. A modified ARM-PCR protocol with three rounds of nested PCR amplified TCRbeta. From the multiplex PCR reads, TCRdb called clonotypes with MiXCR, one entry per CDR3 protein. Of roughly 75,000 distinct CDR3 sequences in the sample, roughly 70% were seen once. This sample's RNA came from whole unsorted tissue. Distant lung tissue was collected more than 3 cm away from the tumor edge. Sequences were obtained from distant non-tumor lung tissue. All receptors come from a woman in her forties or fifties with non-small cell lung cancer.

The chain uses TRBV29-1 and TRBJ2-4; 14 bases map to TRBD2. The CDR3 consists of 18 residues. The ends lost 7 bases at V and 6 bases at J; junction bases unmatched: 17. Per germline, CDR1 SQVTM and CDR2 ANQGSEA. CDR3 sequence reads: CSAEGGLAGESTGNIQYF. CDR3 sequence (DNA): TGCAGCGCAGAAGGGGGACTAGCGGGAGAATCCACGGGAAACATTCAGTACTTC.

The CDR3 sequence: CATSDSPGTLNTGELFF. The CDR3 region has the DNA TGTGCCACCAGTGATTCTCCCGGGACACTAAACACCGGGGAGCTGTTTTTT. The chain has TRBV24-1 and TRBJ2-2; TRBD1 might be the D (6 bases). The CDR3 covers 17 residues. Germline V lookup: CDR1 KGHDR, CDR2 SFDVKD. The V end was cut by 2 bases, the J end by 2 bases, with 14 bases between.

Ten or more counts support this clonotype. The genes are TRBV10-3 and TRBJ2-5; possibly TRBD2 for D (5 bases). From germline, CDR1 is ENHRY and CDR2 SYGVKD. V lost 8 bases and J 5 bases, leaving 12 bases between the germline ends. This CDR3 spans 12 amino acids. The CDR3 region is CAIAGIEETQYF. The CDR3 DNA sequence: TGTGCCATCGCGGGCATCGAGGAGACCCAGTACTTC.

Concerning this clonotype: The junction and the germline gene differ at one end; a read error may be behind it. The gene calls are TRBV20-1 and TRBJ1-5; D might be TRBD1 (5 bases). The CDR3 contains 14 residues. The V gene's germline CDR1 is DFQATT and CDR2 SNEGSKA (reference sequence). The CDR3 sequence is CSDTRDVSNQPQHF. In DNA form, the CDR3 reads TGCAGTGATACCCGGGACGTTAGCAATCAGCCCCAGCACTTT.

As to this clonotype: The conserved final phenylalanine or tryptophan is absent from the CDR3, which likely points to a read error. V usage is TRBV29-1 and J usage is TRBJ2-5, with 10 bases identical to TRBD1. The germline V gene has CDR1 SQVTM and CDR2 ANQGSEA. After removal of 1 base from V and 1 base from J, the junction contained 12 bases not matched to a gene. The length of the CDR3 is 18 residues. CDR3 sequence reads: CSVEGDRGKLRSQETQYS. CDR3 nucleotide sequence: TGCAGCGTTGAAGGGGACAGGGGCAAGCTGCGAAGCCAAGAGACCCAGTACTCC.

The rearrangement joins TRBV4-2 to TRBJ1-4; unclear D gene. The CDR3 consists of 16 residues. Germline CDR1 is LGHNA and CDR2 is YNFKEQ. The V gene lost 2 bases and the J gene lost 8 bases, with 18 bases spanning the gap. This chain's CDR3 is CASSQTSSELGEKLFF. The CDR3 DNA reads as TGTGCCAGCAGCCAAACTTCGTCGGAGCTTGGAGAAAAACTGTTTTTT.

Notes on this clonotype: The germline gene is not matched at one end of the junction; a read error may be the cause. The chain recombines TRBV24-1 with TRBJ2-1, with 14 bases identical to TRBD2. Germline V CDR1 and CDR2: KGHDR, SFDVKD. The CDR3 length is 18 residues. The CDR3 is CATSTGTSGSPLYNEQLF. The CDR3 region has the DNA TGTGCCACGAGCACCGGGACTAGCGGGAGTCCCCTCTACAATGAGCAGTTATTC.

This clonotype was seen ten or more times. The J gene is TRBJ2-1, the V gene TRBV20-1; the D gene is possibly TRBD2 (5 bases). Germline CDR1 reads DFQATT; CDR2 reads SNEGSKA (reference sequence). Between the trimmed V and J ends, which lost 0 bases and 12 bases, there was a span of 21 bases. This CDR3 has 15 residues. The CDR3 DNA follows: TGCAGTGCTAGAGATTTTGGACTGGACGTTGCCGGGCAGTTCTTC. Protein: CSARDFGLDVAGQFF.

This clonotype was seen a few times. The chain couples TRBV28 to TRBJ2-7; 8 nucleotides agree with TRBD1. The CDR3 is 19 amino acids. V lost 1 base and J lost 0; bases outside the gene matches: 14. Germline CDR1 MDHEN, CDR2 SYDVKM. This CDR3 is CASSLSTGQGIASSYEQYF. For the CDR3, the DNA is TGTGCCAGCAGTTTATCGACAGGACAGGGAATCGCAAGCTCCTACGAGCAGTACTTC.

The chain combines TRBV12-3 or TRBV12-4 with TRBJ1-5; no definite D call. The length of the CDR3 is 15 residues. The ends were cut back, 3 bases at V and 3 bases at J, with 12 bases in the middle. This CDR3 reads CASSFTPAINQPQHF. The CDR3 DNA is TGTGCCAGCAGTTTTACTCCGGCGATCAATCAGCCCCAGCATTTT.

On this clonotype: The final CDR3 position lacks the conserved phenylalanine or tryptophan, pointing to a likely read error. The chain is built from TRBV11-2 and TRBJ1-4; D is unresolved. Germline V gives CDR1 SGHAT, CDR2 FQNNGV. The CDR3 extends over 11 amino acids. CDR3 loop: CASSLGEKLFL. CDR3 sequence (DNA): TGTGCCAGTAGCTTAGGTGAAAAACTGTTTTTA.

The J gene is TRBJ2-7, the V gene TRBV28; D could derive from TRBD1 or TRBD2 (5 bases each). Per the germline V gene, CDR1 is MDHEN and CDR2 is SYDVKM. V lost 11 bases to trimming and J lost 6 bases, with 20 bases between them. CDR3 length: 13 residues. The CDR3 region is CAGTLGPGLEQYF. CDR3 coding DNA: TGTGCCGGCACTCTGGGACCAGGGCTCGAGCAGTACTTC.

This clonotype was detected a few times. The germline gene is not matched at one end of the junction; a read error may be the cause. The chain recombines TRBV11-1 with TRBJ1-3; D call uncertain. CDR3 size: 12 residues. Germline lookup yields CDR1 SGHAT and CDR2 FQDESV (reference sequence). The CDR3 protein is CVSAHSGNIIYF. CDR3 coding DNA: TGTGTCAGCGCTCACTCTGGAAACATCATATATTTT.

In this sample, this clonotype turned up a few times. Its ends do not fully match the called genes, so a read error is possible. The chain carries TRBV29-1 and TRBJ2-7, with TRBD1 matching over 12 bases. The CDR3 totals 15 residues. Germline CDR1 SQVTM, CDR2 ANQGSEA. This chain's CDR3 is CSIDSPGQGASEQYF. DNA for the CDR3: TGCAGCATTGACTCGCCGGGACAGGGGGCGTCCGAGCAGTATTTC.

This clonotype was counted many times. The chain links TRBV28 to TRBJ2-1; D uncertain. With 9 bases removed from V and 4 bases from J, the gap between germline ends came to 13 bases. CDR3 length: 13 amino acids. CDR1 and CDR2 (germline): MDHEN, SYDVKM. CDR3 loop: CASLQNMYNEQFF. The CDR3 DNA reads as TGTGCCAGTTTGCAGAACATGTACAATGAGCAGTTCTTC.

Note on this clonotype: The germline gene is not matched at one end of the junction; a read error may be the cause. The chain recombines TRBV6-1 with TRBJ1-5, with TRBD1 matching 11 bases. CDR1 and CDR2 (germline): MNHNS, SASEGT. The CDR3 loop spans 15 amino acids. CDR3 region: CASSALDRGREPLHF. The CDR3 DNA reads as TGTGCCAGCAGTGCCCTGGACAGGGGGCGGGAACCCCTGCATTTT.

CDR3 sequence: CGSSLNAGGPVQYF. The CDR3 DNA reads as TGTGGCAGTAGCCTAAACGCAGGGGGGCCGGTCCAGTACTTC. The V gene is TRBV11-2, the J gene TRBJ2-5; the D gene is possibly TRBD1 (7 bases). Germline V gives CDR1 SGHAT, CDR2 FQNNGV. The CDR3 totals 14 residues.

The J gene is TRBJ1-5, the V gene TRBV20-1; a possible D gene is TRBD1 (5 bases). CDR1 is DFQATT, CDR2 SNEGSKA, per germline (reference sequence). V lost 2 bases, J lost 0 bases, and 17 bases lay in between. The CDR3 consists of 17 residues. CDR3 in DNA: TGCAGTGCTAGAACCAGGGAAGGTATCTATAGCAATCAGCCCCAGCATTTT. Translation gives CSARTREGIYSNQPQHF.

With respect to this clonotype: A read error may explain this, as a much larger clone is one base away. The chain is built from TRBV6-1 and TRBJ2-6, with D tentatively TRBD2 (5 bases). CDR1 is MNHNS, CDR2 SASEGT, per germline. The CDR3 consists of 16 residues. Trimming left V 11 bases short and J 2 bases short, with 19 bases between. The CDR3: CAGETRAATGANVLTF. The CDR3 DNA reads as TGTGCCGGGGAGACAAGGGCTGCCACTGGGGCCAACGTCCTGACTTTC.